Sequencing of this T cell receptor (beta chain) was carried out in a study of cytomegalovirus exposure and HLA in healthy donors. Study information: Previous work identified roughly 110 million unique TCR beta sequences from about 179 million T cells.

The primer mix had 60 Vbeta and 13 Jbeta primers. In the original processing: An analysis performed later counted 81 million or so unique TCR beta chains (around 10 million of them shared). Profiled with immunoSEQ multiplex PCR; TCRdb holds only in-frame clones, not every one. V and J calls and clone size follow that table, whereas D and trimming were derived from the DNA. The sample holds roughly 93,000 clones, about 74% seen once. Notes on the study in general: In an earlier analysis, about 87% or about 30%: the productive usage of most TCR beta V segments.

With 0 bases clipped from V and 5 bases from J, the junction kept 2 bases outside the gene matches. The length of the CDR3 is 15 residues. Germline V gene data show CDR1 as SGHRS and CDR2 as YFSETQ. The sample holds a few counts of this clone. Its cognate antigen is unknown. The V call is TRBV5-1, the J call TRBJ2-2; 9 bases align to TRBD2. The receptor's source is a man in his forties or fifties in good health and CMV-seronegative. Sequencing was done on a sample of PBMCs. The CDR3 loop is CASSLVAGETGELFF. CDR3 coding DNA: TGCGCCAGCAGCTTGGTAGCGGGGGAAACCGGGGAGCTGTTTTTT.